What follows are 9 T cell receptor beta chains derived from one specimen sequenced in a study of post-analysis software for immune sequencing data. Study-wide points: Compared with controls, patients had more of about 5 TRBV segments, including TRBV5-6, TRBV5-1 and TRBV20-1.

For these receptors, no antigen is known. Tagging with unique molecular identifiers was a feature of the TCR beta cDNA libraries. TCRdb called the PCR reads again in MiXCR, with one record for every CDR3 protein. There are roughly 700,000 distinct CDR3 sequences in the sample; 25% to 30% occur only once, and around 0.56% lies in the top ten. The specimen sequenced was blood. The receptors come from a girl aged 10 to 17 with multiple sclerosis.

This clonotype was picked up many times. The chain employs TRBV12-3 or TRBV12-4 and TRBJ1-4; D might be TRBD1 (6 bases). V was pared by 7 bases and J by 6 bases, with 9 bases between. The CDR3 runs to 12 residues. The DNA for the CDR3 is TGTGCCAGCACCCGGACAGATGAAAAACTGTTTTTT. The encoded protein is CASTRTDEKLFF.

V usage is TRBV20-1 and J usage is TRBJ1-6; tentative D call: TRBD1 (5 bases). The CDR3 runs to 16 residues. Germline V lookup: CDR1 DFQATT, CDR2 SNEGSKA (reference sequence). Trimming took 2 bases from V and 0 from J, leaving 11 bases between them. The CDR3 sequence: CSARLEDNSYNSPLHF. CDR3 nucleotide sequence: TGCAGTGCTAGATTGGAGGACAACTCCTATAATTCACCCCTCCACTTT.

This sequence joins TRBV20-1 and TRBJ1-5; D unresolved. V was pared by 6 bases and J by 6 bases, with 6 bases between. The CDR3 runs 10 residues. From germline, CDR1 is DFQATT and CDR2 SNEGSKA (reference sequence). The chain's CDR3 is CSAEVQPQHF. The CDR3 bases are TGCAGTGCGGAGGTTCAGCCCCAGCATTTT.

This clonotype has a handful of counts. The chain uses TRBV3-1 and TRBJ1-6; TRBD1 matches at 11 bases. The CDR3 runs 17 residues. Germline CDR1 is LGHDT and CDR2 is YNNKEL (reference sequence). Trimming cost V 4 bases and J 1 base; bases outside gene matches: 3. CDR3 sequence: CASSPGTGGSYNSPLHF. For the CDR3, the DNA is TGTGCCAGCAGCCCGGGGACAGGGGGTTCCTATAATTCACCCCTCCACTTT.

The chain carries TRBV7-6 and TRBJ2-5; 9 bases align to TRBD1. Germline V gene lookup returns CDR1 SGHVS and CDR2 FNYEAQ. The ends lost 2 bases at V and 7 bases at J; junction bases unmatched: 14. The CDR3 length is 17 residues. The CDR3 region has the DNA TGTGCCAGCAGCTTATCCTCCGCCCGGACAGGGGATGGGACCCAGTACTTC. Translation gives CASSLSSARTGDGTQYF.

In its sample, this clonotype was seen a few times. The chain employs TRBV6-6 and TRBJ2-1; the D is unclear. V was shortened by 5 bases and J by 5 bases, with 22 bases between the two germline ends. The CDR3 loop spans 17 amino acids. Per germline, CDR1 MNHNY and CDR2 SVGAGI (reference sequence). The CDR3 sequence: CASSLSASASAHNEQFF. The CDR3 coding sequence is TGTGCCAGCAGTCTCTCGGCATCGGCGTCGGCCCACAATGAGCAGTTCTTC.

The chain joins TRBV6-5 to TRBJ2-1, with 10 bases lining up with TRBD2. V lost 1 base, J lost 4 bases, and 7 bases stayed unmatched. The CDR3 runs 17 residues. Germline loops: CDR1 MNHEY, CDR2 SVGAGI. The CDR3: CASSYWSSGSAYNEQFF. CDR3 bases: TGTGCCAGCAGTTACTGGTCTAGCGGGAGTGCATACAATGAGCAGTTCTTC.

This clonotype has a count of ten or more. V gene TRBV6-5 combines with J gene TRBJ1-1; D is undetermined. Trimming removed 0 bases from V and 5 bases from J, with 7 bases in between. This CDR3 is built from 13 residues. Germline CDR1 and CDR2: MNHEY and SVGAGI. DNA for the CDR3: TGTGCCAGCAGTTACTCTCGGGGAACTGAAGCTTTCTTT. Translating it yields CASSYSRGTEAFF.

This clonotype showed up just a few times. The chain employs TRBV10-3 and TRBJ1-2; TRBD1 aligns across 7 bases. The CDR3 is 15 residues long. J gave up 5 bases and V 10 bases, and 16 bases lay outside the gene matches. Per germline, CDR1 ENHRY and CDR2 SYGVKD. The CDR3 protein is CATLTKGDREYGYTF. Written as DNA, the CDR3 is TGTGCCACCCTGACCAAAGGGGACAGAGAATATGGCTACACCTTC.